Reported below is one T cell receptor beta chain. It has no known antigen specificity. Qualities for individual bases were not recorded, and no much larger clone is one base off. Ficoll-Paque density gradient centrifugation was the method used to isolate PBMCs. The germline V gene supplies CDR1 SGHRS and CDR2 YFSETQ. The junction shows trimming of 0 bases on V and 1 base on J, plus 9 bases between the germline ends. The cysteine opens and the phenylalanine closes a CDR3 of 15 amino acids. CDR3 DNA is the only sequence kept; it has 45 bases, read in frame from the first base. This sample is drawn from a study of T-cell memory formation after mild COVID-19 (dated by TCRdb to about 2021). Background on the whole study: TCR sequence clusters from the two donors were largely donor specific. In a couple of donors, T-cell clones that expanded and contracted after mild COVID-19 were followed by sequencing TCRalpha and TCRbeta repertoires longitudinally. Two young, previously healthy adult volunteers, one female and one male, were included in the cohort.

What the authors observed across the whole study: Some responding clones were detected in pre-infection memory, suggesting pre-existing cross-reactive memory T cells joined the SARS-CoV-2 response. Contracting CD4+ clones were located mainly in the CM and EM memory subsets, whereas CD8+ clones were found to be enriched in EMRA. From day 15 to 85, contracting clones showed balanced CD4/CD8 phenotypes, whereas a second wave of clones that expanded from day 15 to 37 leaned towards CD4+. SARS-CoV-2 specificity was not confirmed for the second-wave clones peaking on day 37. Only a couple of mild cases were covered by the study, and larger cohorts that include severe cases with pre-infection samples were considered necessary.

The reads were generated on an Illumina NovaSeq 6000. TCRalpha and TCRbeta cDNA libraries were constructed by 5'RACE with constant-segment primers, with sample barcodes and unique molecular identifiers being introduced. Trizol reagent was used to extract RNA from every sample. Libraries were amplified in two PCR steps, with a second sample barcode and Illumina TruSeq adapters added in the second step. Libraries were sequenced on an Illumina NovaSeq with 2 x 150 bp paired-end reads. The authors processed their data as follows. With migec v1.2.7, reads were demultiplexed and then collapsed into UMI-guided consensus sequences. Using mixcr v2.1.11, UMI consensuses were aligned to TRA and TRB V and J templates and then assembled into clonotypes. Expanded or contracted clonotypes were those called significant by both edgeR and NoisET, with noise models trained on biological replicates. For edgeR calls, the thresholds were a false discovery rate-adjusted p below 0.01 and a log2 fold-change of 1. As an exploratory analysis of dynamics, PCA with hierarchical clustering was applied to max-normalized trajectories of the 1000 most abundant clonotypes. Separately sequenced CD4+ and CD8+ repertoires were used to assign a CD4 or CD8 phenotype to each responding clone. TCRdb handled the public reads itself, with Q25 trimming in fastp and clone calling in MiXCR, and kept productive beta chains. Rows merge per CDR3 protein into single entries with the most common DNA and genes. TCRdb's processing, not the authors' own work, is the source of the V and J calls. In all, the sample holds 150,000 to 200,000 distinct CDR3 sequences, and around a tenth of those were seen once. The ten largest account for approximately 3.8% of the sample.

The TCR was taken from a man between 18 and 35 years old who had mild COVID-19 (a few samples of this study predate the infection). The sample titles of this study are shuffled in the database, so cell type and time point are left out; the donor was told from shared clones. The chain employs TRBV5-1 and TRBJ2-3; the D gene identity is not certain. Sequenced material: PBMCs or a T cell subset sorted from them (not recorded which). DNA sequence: TGCGCCAGCAGCTTGGAAAGGGCCCGCACAGATACGCAGTATTTT. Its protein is CASSLERARTDTQYF.